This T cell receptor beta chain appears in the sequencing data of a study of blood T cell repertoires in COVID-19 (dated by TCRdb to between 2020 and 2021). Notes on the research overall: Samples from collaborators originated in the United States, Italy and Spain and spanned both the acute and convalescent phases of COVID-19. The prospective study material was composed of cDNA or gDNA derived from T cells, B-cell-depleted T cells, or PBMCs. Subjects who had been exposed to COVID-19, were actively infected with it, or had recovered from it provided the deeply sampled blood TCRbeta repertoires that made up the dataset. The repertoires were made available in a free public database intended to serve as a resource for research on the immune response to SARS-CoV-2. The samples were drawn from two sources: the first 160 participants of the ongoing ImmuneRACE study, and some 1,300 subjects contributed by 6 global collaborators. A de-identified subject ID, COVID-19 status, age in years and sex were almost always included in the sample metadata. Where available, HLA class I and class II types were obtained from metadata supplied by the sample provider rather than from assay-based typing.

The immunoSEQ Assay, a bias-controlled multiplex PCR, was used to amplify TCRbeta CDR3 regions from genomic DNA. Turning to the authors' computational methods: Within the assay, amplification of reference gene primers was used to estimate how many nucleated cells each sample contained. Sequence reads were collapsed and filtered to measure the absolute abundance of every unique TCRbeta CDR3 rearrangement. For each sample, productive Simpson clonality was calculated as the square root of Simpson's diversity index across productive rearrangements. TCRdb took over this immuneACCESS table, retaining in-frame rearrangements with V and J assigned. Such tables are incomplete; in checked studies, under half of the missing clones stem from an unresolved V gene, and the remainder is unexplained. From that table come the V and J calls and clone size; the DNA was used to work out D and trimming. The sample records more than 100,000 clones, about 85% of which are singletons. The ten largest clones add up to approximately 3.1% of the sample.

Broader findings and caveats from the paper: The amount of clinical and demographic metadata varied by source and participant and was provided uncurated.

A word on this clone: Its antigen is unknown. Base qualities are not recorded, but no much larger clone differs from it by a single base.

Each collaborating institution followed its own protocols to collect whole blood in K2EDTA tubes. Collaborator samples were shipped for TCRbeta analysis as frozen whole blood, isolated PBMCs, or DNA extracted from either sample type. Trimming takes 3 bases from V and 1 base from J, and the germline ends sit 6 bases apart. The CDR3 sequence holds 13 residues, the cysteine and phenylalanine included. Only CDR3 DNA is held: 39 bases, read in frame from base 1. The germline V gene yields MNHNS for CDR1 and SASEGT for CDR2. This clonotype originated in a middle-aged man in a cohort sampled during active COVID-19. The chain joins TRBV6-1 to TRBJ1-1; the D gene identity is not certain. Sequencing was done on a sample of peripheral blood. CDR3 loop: CASSEAGNTEAFF. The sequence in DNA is TGTGCCAGCAGTGAGGCAGGGAACACTGAAGCTTTCTTT.